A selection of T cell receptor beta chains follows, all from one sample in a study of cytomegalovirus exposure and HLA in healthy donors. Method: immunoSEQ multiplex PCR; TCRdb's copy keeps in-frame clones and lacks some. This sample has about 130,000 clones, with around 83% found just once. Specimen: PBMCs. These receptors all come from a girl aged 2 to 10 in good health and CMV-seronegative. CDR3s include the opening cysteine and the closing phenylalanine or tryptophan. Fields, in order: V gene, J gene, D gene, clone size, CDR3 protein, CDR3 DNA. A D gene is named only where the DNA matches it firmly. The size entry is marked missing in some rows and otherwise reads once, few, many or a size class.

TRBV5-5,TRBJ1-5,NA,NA,CASSLGAGQPQHF,TGTGCCAGCAGCTTGGGGGCTGGTCAGCCCCAGCATTTT
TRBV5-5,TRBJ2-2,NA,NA,CASSLALGSGRTTGELFF,TGTGCCAGCAGCTTGGCCTTGGGTAGCGGACGAACCACCGGGGAGCTGTTTTTT
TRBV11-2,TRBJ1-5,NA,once,CASSLTTGNQPQHF,TGTGCCAGCAGCCTGACGACGGGAAATCAGCCCCAGCATTTT
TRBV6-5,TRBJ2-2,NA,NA,CASSYSNRGTGELFF,TGTGCCAGCAGTTACTCGAATCGGGGGACCGGGGAGCTGTTTTTT
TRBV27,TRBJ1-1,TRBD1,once,CASSLGQGANTEAFF,TGTGCCAGCAGTTTGGGACAGGGAGCGAACACTGAAGCTTTCTTT
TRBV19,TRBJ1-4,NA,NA,CASSTPARNEKLFF,TGTGCCAGTAGTACCCCCGCCCGGAATGAAAAACTGTTTTTT
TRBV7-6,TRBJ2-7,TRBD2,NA,CASSLAASGIYEQYF,TGTGCCAGCAGCTTAGCAGCTAGCGGGATCTACGAGCAGTACTTC
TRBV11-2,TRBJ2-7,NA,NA,CASSLFGGLSYEQYF,TGTGCCAGCAGCTTATTCGGGGGGCTATCCTACGAGCAGTACTTC
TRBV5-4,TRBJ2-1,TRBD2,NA,CASTSPLAGYNEQFF,TGTGCCAGTACCTCGCCACTAGCGGGTTACAATGAGCAGTTCTTC
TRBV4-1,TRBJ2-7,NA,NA,CASSQTYRDSYEQYF,TGCGCCAGCAGCCAAACTTACAGGGATTCCTACGAGCAGTACTTC
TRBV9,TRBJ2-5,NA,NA,CASSVDRQETQYF,TGTGCCAGCAGCGTAGACAGACAAGAGACCCAGTACTTC
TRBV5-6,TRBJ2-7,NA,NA,CASSLVRGEQYF,TGTGCCAGCAGCTTGGTGCGAGGGGAGCAGTACTTC
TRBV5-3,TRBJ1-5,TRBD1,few,CARSLGQGNQPQHF,TGTGCCAGAAGCTTGGGACAGGGGAATCAGCCCCAGCATTTT
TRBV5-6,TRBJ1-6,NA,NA,CASSTSTWGRASPLHF,TGTGCCAGCAGCACCTCCACTTGGGGGAGGGCTTCACCCCTCCACTTT
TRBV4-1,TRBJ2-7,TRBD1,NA,CASSQDEGTGVGAQYF,TGCGCCAGCAGCCAAGATGAGGGGACAGGAGTAGGGGCGCAGTACTTC
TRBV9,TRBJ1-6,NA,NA,CASSVGPPSYNSPLHF,TGTGCCAGCAGCGTAGGGCCCCCCTCCTATAATTCACCCCTCCACTTT
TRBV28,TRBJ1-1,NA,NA,CASSLGQTNTEAFF,TGTGCCAGCAGTTTGGGGCAGACGAACACTGAAGCTTTCTTT
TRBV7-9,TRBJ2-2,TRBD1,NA,CASSAGGQGDTGELFF,TGTGCCAGCAGCGCGGGGGGACAGGGGGATACCGGGGAGCTGTTTTTT
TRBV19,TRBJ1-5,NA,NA,CASSSLARPQHF,TGTGCCAGTAGTTCCCTGGCTCGGCCCCAGCATTTT
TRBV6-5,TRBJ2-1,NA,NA,CASTREGVSNEQFF,TGTGCCAGCACCCGAGAGGGGGTCTCCAATGAGCAGTTCTTC